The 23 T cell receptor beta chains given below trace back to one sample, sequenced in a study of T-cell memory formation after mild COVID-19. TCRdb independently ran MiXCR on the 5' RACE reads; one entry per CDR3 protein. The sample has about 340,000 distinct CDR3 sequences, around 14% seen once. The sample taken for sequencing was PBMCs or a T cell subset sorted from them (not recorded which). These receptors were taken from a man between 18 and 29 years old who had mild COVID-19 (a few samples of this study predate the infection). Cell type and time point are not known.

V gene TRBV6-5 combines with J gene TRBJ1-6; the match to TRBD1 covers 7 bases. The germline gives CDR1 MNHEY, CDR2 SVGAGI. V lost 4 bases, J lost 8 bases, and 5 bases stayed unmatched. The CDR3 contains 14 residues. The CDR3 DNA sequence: TGTGCCAGCAGTTTTCAGGGGGTTGATTCACCCCTCCACTTT. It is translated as CASSFQGVDSPLHF.

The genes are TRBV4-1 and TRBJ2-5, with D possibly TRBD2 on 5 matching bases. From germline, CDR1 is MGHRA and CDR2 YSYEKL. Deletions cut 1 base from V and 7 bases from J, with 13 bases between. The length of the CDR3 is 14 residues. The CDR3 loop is CASSQVPVAGTQYF. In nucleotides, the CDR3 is TGCGCCAGCAGCCAAGTACCCGTTGCGGGGACCCAGTACTTC.

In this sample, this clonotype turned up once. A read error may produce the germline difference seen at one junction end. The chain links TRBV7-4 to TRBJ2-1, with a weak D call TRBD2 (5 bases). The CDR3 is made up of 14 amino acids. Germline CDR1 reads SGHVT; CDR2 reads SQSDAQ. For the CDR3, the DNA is TGTGCCAGCAGTACGCAAAGCCCGGGGAATGAGGAGTTCTTC. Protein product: CASSTQSPGNEEFF. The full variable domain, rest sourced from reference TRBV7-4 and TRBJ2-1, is GAGVSQSPRYKVAKRGRDVALRCDSISGHVTLYWYRQTLGQGSEVLTYSQSDAQRDKSGRPSGRFSAERPERSVSTLKIQRTEQGDSAVYLCASSTQSPGNEEFFGPGTRLTVL.

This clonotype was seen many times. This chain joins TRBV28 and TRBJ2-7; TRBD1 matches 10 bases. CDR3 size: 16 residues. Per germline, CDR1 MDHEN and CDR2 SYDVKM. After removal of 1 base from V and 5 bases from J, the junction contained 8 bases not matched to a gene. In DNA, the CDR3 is TGTGCCAGCAGTTTATTTCCGGGACAGGGGAGGAACGAGCAGTACGTC. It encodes CASSLFPGQGRNEQYV.

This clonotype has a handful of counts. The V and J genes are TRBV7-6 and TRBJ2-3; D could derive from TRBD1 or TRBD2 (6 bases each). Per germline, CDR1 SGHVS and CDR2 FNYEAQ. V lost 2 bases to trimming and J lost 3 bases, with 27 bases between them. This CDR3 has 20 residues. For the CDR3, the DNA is TGTGCCAGCAGCTTAAGGCCGGGAGACAAGTGGGGGCCGAGGACAGATACGCAGTATTTT. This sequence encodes CASSLRPGDKWGPRTDTQYF. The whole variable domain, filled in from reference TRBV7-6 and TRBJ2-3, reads GAGVSQSPRYKVTKRGQDVALRCDPISGHVSLYWYRQALGQGPEFLTYFNYEAQQDKSGLPNDRFSAERPEGSISTLTIQRTEQRDSAMYRCASSLRPGDKWGPRTDTQYFGPGTRLTVL.

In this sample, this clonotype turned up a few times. The CDR3 sequence is CASSPGVTDTQYF. DNA for the CDR3: TGTGCCAGCAGCCCAGGGGTCACAGATACGCAGTATTTT. V and J are TRBV9 and TRBJ2-3; a possible D gene is TRBD1 (6 bases). Germline V gives CDR1 SGDLS, CDR2 YYNGEE. V gave up 4 bases and J gave up 2 bases, with 8 bases separating them. This CDR3 is built from 13 residues.

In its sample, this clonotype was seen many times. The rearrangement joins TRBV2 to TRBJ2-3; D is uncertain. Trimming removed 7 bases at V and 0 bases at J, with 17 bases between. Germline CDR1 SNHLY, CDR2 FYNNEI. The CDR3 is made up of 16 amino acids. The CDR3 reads CASTKRIQSSTDTQYF. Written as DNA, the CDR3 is TGTGCCAGCACCAAAAGGATTCAGTCCAGCACAGATACGCAGTATTTT.

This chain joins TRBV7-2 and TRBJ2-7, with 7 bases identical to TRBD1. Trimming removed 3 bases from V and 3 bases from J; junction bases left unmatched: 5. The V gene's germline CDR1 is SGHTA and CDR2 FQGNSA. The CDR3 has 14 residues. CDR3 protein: CASSLDRLYYEQYF. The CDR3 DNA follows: TGTGCCAGCAGCTTGGACAGGTTGTACTACGAGCAGTACTTC.

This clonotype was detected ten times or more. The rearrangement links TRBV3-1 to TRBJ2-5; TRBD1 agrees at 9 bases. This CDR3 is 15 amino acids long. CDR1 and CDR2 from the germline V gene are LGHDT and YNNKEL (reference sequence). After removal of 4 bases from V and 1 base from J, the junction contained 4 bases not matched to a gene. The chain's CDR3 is CASSLGQGPQETQYF. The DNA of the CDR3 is TGTGCCAGCAGCCTCGGACAGGGGCCCCAAGAGACCCAGTACTTC.

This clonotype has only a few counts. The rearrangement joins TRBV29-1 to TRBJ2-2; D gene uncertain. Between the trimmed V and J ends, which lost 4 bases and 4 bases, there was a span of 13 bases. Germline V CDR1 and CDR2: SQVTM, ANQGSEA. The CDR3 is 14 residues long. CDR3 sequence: CSVGIRQRTGELFF. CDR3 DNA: TGCAGCGTTGGGATCCGACAACGCACCGGGGAGCTGTTTTTT.

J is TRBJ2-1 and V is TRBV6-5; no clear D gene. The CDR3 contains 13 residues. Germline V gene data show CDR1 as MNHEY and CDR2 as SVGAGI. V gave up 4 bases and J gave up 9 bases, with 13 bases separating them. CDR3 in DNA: TGTGCCAGCAGTTTCAGACCCACCAGTGAGCAGTTCTTC. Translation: CASSFRPTSEQFF.

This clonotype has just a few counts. This chain's CDR3 is CSVELGEKLFF. DNA for the CDR3: TGCAGCGTTGAATTGGGTGAAAAACTGTTTTTT. The rearrangement links TRBV29-1 to TRBJ1-4, with D unresolved. The CDR3 has 11 residues. V lost 2 bases and J lost 7, with 5 bases in between. CDR1 is SQVTM and CDR2 is ANQGSEA in the germline V gene.

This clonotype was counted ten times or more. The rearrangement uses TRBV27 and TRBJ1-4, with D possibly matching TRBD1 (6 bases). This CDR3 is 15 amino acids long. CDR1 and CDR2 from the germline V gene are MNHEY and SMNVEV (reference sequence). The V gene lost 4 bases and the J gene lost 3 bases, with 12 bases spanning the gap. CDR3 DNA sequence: TGTGCCAGCAGTTGGGGGGGCGGCTCTAATGAAAAACTGTTTTTT. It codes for CASSWGGGSNEKLFF. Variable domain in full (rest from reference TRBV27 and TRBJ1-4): EAQVTQNPRYLITVTGKKLTVTCSQNMNHEYMSWYRQDPGLGLRQIYYSMNVEVTDKGDVPEGYKVSRKEKRNFPLILESPSPNQTSLYFCASSWGGGSNEKLFFGSGTQLSVL.

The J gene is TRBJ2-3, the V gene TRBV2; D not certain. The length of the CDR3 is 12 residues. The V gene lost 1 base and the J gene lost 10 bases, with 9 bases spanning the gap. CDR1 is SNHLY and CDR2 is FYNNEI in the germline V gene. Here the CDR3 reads CASSEEVTAQYF. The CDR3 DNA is TGTGCCAGCAGTGAAGAGGTCACGGCGCAGTATTTT.

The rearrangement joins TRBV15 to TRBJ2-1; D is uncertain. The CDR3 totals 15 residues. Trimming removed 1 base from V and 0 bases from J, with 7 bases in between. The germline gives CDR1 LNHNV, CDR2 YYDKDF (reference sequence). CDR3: CATSRGVSSYNEQFF. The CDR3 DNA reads TGTGCCACCAGCAGAGGGGTAAGCTCCTACAATGAGCAGTTCTTC.

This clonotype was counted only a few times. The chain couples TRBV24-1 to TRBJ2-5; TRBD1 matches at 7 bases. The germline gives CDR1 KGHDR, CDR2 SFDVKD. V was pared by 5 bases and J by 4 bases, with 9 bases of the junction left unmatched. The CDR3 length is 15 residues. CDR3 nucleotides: TGTGCCACCAGTGCTCTCGACAGGGATTCAGAGACCCAGTACTTC. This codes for CATSALDRDSETQYF.

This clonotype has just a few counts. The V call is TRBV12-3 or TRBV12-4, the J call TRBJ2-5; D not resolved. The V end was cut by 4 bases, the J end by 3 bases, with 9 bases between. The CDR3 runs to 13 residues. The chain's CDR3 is CASSWGEKETQYF. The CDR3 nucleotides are TGTGCCAGCAGTTGGGGTGAGAAAGAGACCCAGTACTTC.

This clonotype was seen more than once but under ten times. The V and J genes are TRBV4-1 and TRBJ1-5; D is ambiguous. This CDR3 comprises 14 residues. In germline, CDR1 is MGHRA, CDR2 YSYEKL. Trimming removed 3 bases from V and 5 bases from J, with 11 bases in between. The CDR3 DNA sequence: TGCGCCAGCAGCCATCTGCCTCCGGATCAGCCCCAGCATTTT. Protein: CASSHLPPDQPQHF.

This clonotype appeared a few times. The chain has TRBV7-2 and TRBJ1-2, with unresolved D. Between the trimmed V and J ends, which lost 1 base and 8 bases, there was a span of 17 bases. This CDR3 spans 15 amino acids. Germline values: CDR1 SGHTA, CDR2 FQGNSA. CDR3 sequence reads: CASSLGGFPSWGYTF. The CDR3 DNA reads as TGTGCCAGCAGCTTAGGAGGGTTCCCATCGTGGGGCTACACCTTC.

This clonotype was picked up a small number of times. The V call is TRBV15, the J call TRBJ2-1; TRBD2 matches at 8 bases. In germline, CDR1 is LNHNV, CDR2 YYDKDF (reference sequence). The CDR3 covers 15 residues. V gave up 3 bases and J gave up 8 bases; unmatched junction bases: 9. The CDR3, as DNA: TGTGCCACCAGCAGCTTAGCGGGGTATGCCGATGAGCAGTTCTTC. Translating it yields CATSSLAGYADEQFF.

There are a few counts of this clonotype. The CDR3 bases are TGTGCCAGCAGCATCCTTTTACTACCCCGGGAGCAGTACTTC. This codes for CASSILLLPREQYF. The rearrangement links TRBV7-8 to TRBJ2-7; D not resolved. Between the trimmed V and J ends, which lost 5 bases and 7 bases, there was a span of 18 bases. CDR1 is SGHVS and CDR2 is FQNEAQ in the germline V gene. CDR3 size: 14 residues.

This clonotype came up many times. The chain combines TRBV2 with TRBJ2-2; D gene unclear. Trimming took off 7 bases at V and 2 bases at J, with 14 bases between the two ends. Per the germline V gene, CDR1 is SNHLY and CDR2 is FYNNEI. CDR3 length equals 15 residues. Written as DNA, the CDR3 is TGTGCCAGCACTTCCCTATTGCAAAACACCGGGGAGCTGTTTTTT. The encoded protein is CASTSLLQNTGELFF. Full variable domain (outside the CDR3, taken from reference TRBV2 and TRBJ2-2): EPEVTQTPSHQVTQMGQEVILRCVPISNHLYFYWYRQILGQKVEFLVSFYNNEISEKSEIFDDQFSVERPDGSNFTLKIRSTKLEDSAMYFCASTSLLQNTGELFFGEGSRLTVL.

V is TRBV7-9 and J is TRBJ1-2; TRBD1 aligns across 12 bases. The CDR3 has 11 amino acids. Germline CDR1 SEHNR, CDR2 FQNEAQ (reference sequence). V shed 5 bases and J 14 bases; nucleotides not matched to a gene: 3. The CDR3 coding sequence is TGTGCCAGCAGCGGGACAGGGGGCGCAACCTTC. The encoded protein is CASSGTGGATF.